Listed below are T cell receptor beta chains from one sample, sequenced in a study of cytomegalovirus exposure and HLA in healthy donors. Clones were read by immunoSEQ multiplex PCR, and TCRdb kept only the in-frame ones, dropping some. Of about 140,000 clones listed, about three quarters are singletons. Sequenced material: PBMCs. These receptors were collected from a man aged 25-45 years in good health and CMV-seropositive. Both conserved end residues are part of each CDR3. Each record gives: CDR3 DNA, CDR3 protein, J gene, V gene, clone size, D gene. D genes are given only for firm matches. Only some rows state a clone size, as once, few, many or a class for expanded clones.

TGCGCCAGCAGCTCCTTGGACTTTACGTCAGATACGCAGTATTTT	CASSSLDFTSDTQYF	TRBJ2-3	TRBV5-1	-	-
TGTGCCAGCAGTTCCCCATGGAACACTGAAGCTTTCTTT	CASSSPWNTEAFF	TRBJ1-1	TRBV27	-	-
TGTGCCAGTAAAAGCGGTTTGGGTGAAAAACTGTTTTTT	CASKSGLGEKLFF	TRBJ1-4	TRBV7-9	-	-
TGTGCCAGCAGATCCGGAGGAAGCTCCTACGAGCAGTACTTC	CASRSGGSSYEQYF	TRBJ2-7	TRBV6-5	-	-
TGTGCCTACGACAGGGGCCTCTATGGCTACACCTTC	CAYDRGLYGYTF	TRBJ1-2	TRBV30	-	TRBD1
TGTGCCAGTAGTATCGGACAGGGCTACTACACCTTC	CASSIGQGYYTF	TRBJ1-2	TRBV19	few	TRBD1
TGTGCCAGCAGCGCAAACTTTGAGAGAGCGAATGAGCAGTTCTTC	CASSANFERANEQFF	TRBJ2-1	TRBV9	-	-
TGTGCCAGCTCACCACAATCTCCGGGACAGCAAGAGACCCAGTACTTC	CASSPQSPGQQETQYF	TRBJ2-5	TRBV18	-	TRBD1
TGTGCCAGCAGTTACTCGACGACAGGGGGCCTCTACGAGCAGTACTTC	CASSYSTTGGLYEQYF	TRBJ2-7	TRBV6-5	-	TRBD1
TGTGCCAGCCACAACGACAGGGGTTCCTACGAGCAGTACTTC	CASHNDRGSYEQYF	TRBJ2-7	TRBV2	-	TRBD1
TGTGCCTGGAGGAGGGATGGGAATGAGCAGTTCTTC	CAWRRDGNEQFF	TRBJ2-1	TRBV30	-	-
TGTGCCAGCAGCCCCAATTGGGCGGGAGTTGCCGAGCAGTACTTC	CASSPNWAGVAEQYF	TRBJ2-7	TRBV5-8	-	TRBD2
TGTGCCAGCAGCCCCCCGGGGAGCTCCTACAATGAGCAGTTCTTC	CASSPPGSSYNEQFF	TRBJ2-1	TRBV4-2	-	-
TGTGCCAGCAGTTTCCGGCTAGCGGGAGACGAGCAGTACTTC	CASSFRLAGDEQYF	TRBJ2-7	TRBV27	-	TRBD2
TGCGCCAGCAGCTTCGGGACAATGAATATGAACACTGAAGCTTTCTTT	CASSFGTMNMNTEAFF	TRBJ1-1	TRBV5-1	few	-
TGCGCCAGCAGTGAGTCCTTACTCGGGGAGCTGTTTTTT	CASSESLLGELFF	TRBJ2-2	TRBV10-2	-	-
TGTGCCAGCAGCTTAGGGCTAGCGGGAGGTCGAGAGACCCAGTACTTC	CASSLGLAGGRETQYF	TRBJ2-5	TRBV11-3	-	TRBD2
TGTGCCAGCAGACAGGACACCGGGGAGCTGTTTTTT	CASRQDTGELFF	TRBJ2-2	TRBV25-1	-	-
TGTGCCAGCAGGGGGCCGACCCCAGCTAACTATGGCTACACCTTC	CASRGPTPANYGYTF	TRBJ1-2	TRBV6-6	once	-
TGTGCCAGCAGTTGGGGACAGCTCGGCGAAAAACTGTTTTTT	CASSWGQLGEKLFF	TRBJ1-4	TRBV6-5	-	TRBD1
TGTGCCAGCAGGGGGACAGGGGTCGAGGCGGTACCCGTCGAAAAACTGTTTTTT	CASRGTGVEAVPVEKLFF	TRBJ1-4	TRBV11-3	-	TRBD1
TGCGCCAGCAGCCAAGATTGGGAGGGTGGCCCGGATACGCAGTATTTT	CASSQDWEGGPDTQYF	TRBJ2-3	TRBV4-1	-	TRBD2
TGCAGTGCTAAAGGGAGCTACGAGCAGTACTTC	CSAKGSYEQYF	TRBJ2-7	TRBV20-1	-	-
TGTGCCAGCAGTGGGAACAGGGGGCGCAGGACCGGGGAGCTGTTTTTT	CASSGNRGRRTGELFF	TRBJ2-2	TRBV27	-	TRBD1
TGTGCCAGCAGTTACGACGGGAATTTCTACAATGAGCAGTTCTTC	CASSYDGNFYNEQFF	TRBJ2-1	TRBV6-5	-	-
TGTGCCAGCAGCGTAGAAGGAGCGGGAGTTTCAGATACGCAGTATTTT	CASSVEGAGVSDTQYF	TRBJ2-3	TRBV9	-	TRBD2
TGTGCCAGCAGCGTAGGGGGCACTAATGAAAAACTGTTTTTT	CASSVGGTNEKLFF	TRBJ1-4	TRBV9	-	-
TGCGCCAGCAGCCAAATCCCGGGACAGGGGTACGAGCAGTACTTC	CASSQIPGQGYEQYF	TRBJ2-7	TRBV4-1	-	TRBD1
TGTGCCAGTAGTTTACAGGGGGCGCTTACTGAAGCTTTCTTT	CASSLQGALTEAFF	TRBJ1-1	TRBV19	-	TRBD1
TGCGCCAGCAGCCAAGGCAACAGGGGCTCTGGAAACACCATATATTTT	CASSQGNRGSGNTIYF	TRBJ1-3	TRBV4-1	-	TRBD1
TGTGCCAGCAGTAATCCCGCAACTAATGAAAAACTGTTTTTT	CASSNPATNEKLFF	TRBJ1-4	TRBV28	few	-
TGTGCCAGCAGTGAGGGGGGGGGTGCGGGAGTGGGGCAGTTCTTC	CASSEGGGAGVGQFF	TRBJ2-1	TRBV2	-	TRBD2
TGTGCCAGCCCCCAAGCAGGGGACAATGAGCAGTTCTTC	CASPQAGDNEQFF	TRBJ2-1	TRBV18	-	-
TGTGCCAGCAGCGGCCAGACAGTTCATGGCACTGAAGCTTTCTTT	CASSGQTVHGTEAFF	TRBJ1-1	TRBV9	-	-
TGCGCCAGCAGCTTAAATAGGGACTATTTAACTAGCACAGATACGCAGTATTTT	CASSLNRDYLTSTDTQYF	TRBJ2-3	TRBV5-1	few	TRBD2
TGTGCCAGCAGCTTTGCTCAGGGATTTGGGGAGCAGTACTTC	CASSFAQGFGEQYF	TRBJ2-7	TRBV5-5	-	-
TGTGCCAGCAGCTCGCTCCGGGGGTCTGGAAACACCATATATTTT	CASSSLRGSGNTIYF	TRBJ1-3	TRBV5-5	-	-
TGTGCCAGCAGTTTAACCCCCGCTCTCAGGACAGGGGACACAGATACGCAGTATTTT	CASSLTPALRTGDTDTQYF	TRBJ2-3	TRBV27	few	TRBD1
TGTGCCAGCTCACCGGGGACAGGGCGTTACGAGCAGTACTTC	CASSPGTGRYEQYF	TRBJ2-7	TRBV18	-	TRBD1
TGTGCCAGCCGGGGGGGGGTCGAGCAGTACTTC	CASRGGVEQYF	TRBJ2-7	TRBV6-1	-	TRBD2
TGTGCCAGCAGTCTAGGAAGTCAATGGGGCGCCCTAGGAGACAATGAGCAGTTCTTC	CASSLGSQWGALGDNEQFF	TRBJ2-1	TRBV28	-	-